These 10 T cell receptor beta chains came from one sample sequenced in a study of T cell responses to AZD1222 COVID-19 vaccine (dated by TCRdb to about 2021). Taken with the paper, the label for time point translates to: baseline before first vaccination. The library was produced with the immunoSEQ multiplex PCR assay. TCRdb took over this immuneACCESS table, retaining in-frame rearrangements with V and J assigned. Such tables are incomplete; in checked studies, under half of the missing clones stem from an unresolved V gene, and the remainder is unexplained. The sample has fewer than 150,000 clones on record, 70% to 90% of them singletons. The ten biggest clones cover 1.9% of the sample. The sequences come from peripheral blood, collected on day 0 of AZD1222 vaccination. Every receptor here comes from an adult in good health.

V gene TRBV6-5 combines with J gene TRBJ1-1; D gene ambiguous. The CDR3 covers 15 residues. Germline CDR1 reads MNHEY; CDR2 reads SVGAGI. V was pared by 5 bases and J by 1 base, with 14 bases between. The CDR3 nucleotides read TGTGCCAGCAGTAGGGAAGGTTACAGGAACACTGAAGCTTTCTTT. It codes for CASSREGYRNTEAFF.

This chain links TRBV28 with TRBJ1-4, with no clear D. The germline V gene has CDR1 MDHEN and CDR2 SYDVKM. V was cut by 4 bases and J by 7 bases, with 10 bases left in between. The CDR3 runs 13 residues. The CDR3 spells CASSSPPGEKLFF. In DNA form, the CDR3 reads TGTGCCAGCAGTTCCCCCCCGGGTGAAAAACTGTTTTTT. The full variable domain, in which reference TRBV28 and TRBJ1-4 provide the parts outside the CDR3, is DVKVTQSSRYLVKRTGEKVFLECVQDMDHENMFWYRQDPGLGLRLIYFSYDVKMKEKGDIPEGYSVSREKKERFSLILESASTNQTSMYLCASSSPPGEKLFFGSGTQLSVL.

V is TRBV6-2 or TRBV6-3 and J is TRBJ2-3; the D is unclear. The germline gives CDR1 MNHEY, CDR2 SVGEGT. Trimming removed 6 bases from V and 6 bases from J, with 13 bases in between. The CDR3 is 13 residues long. The CDR3 here is CASSPGRVDTQYF. CDR3 nucleotide sequence: TGTGCCAGCAGCCCCGGTAGGGTGGATACGCAGTATTTT.

The chain carries TRBV7-4 and TRBJ1-2; 12 positions agree with TRBD1. The CDR3 is made up of 17 amino acids. The J segment lost 7 bases and the V segment lost 1 base, leaving 10 bases of the junction unmatched. Germline V gives CDR1 SGHVT, CDR2 SQSDAQ. CDR3 amino acids: CASSLGDRGREEPGYTF. CDR3 DNA: TGTGCCAGCAGCTTAGGGGACAGGGGGCGCGAGGAACCTGGCTACACCTTC.

In this sample, this clone turned up once. The chain recombines TRBV28 with TRBJ2-6, with a weak D call TRBD1 (6 bases). The CDR3 is made up of 18 amino acids. Per germline, CDR1 MDHEN and CDR2 SYDVKM. V was trimmed by 3 bases and J by 1 base, leaving 16 bases between them. The CDR3 here is CASSFRGRGASGANVLTF. In nucleotides, the CDR3 is TGTGCCAGCAGTTTCCGAGGCAGGGGTGCATCTGGGGCCAACGTCCTGACTTTC. Together with reference TRBV28 and TRBJ2-6, the CDR3 gives the full variable domain: DVKVTQSSRYLVKRTGEKVFLECVQDMDHENMFWYRQDPGLGLRLIYFSYDVKMKEKGDIPEGYSVSREKKERFSLILESASTNQTSMYLCASSFRGRGASGANVLTFGAGSRLTVL.

This clone was found once. The chain recombines TRBV7-9 with TRBJ2-5; no reliable D call. The germline V and J ends were trimmed by 5 bases and 7 bases, with 14 bases remaining between them. Germline V gene sequence: CDR1 SEHNR, CDR2 FQNEAQ (reference sequence). CDR3 length equals 13 residues. DNA of the CDR3: TGTGCCAGCAGCCCCGCAAATCTTGGGACCCAGTACTTC. This translates into CASSPANLGTQYF.

This clone was observed a handful of times. The J gene is TRBJ2-7, the V gene TRBV7-9, with D possibly TRBD2 on 6 matching bases. Germline assignment: CDR1 SEHNR and CDR2 FQNEAQ (reference sequence). The CDR3 is made up of 13 amino acids. The V and J ends lost 5 bases and 5 bases respectively, with 13 bases between them. CDR3 region: CASSKGTFDEQYF. The CDR3, as DNA: TGTGCCAGCAGCAAGGGGACTTTCGACGAGCAGTACTTC.

V is TRBV12-3 or TRBV12-4 and J is TRBJ1-2, with D hard to call. This CDR3 spans 13 amino acids. V was pared by 3 bases and J by 4 bases, with 9 bases between. As DNA, the CDR3 is TGTGCCAGCAGTTTTAGGGTGGCCTATGGCTACACCTTC. This codes for CASSFRVAYGYTF.

This chain links TRBV5-1 with TRBJ2-7; 11 positions agree with TRBD2. CDR3 length: 17 amino acids. With V trimmed by 4 bases and J by 5 bases, 14 bases remained unmatched. CDR1 and CDR2 (germline): SGHRS, YFSETQ. The CDR3 nucleotides read TGCGCCAGCAGCCACGCGCAGCTAGCGGGAGGTATCAACGAGCAGTACTTC. Amino acids: CASSHAQLAGGINEQYF.

This rearrangement joins TRBV29-1 to TRBJ1-3; 8 bases are shared with TRBD1. V shed 4 bases, J shed 1 base, and the junction held 12 bases outside the gene matches. Germline assignment: CDR1 SQVTM and CDR2 ANQGSEA. CDR3 length: 17 residues. In nucleotides, the CDR3 is TGCAGCGTTGTAGTGGCAGGGGGCCTGCTTTCTGGAAACACCATATATTTT. Translated, it gives CSVVVAGGLLSGNTIYF.